Listed below are T cell receptor beta chains from one sample, sequenced in a study of shared clonotypes between healthy human individuals. Libraries were prepared by immunoSEQ multiplex PCR; TCRdb keeps only in-frame clonotypes and omits some of them. The sample contains some 1,400,000 clones, approximately 96% of which appear only once. The specimen was naive CD4+ T cells sorted from blood. These receptor sequences come from a man aged 25 to 45 in good health. Each CDR3 is given with its conserved first and last residue. The order of the fields is J gene, D gene, V gene, clone size, CDR3 protein, CDR3 DNA. A D gene is named only where the DNA matches it firmly. Clone size, where shown, is once, few, many, or a class for clones that have expanded.

j_gene: TRBJ1-1; d_gene: NA; v_gene: TRBV29-1; abundance: NA; CDR3aa: CSVGGGIVARITEAFF; CDR3nt: TGCAGCGTTGGCGGGGGCATAGTCGCTAGGATAACTGAAGCTTTCTTT
j_gene: TRBJ2-3; d_gene: NA; v_gene: TRBV10-3; abundance: NA; CDR3aa: CAISRSSTDTQYF; CDR3nt: TGTGCCATCAGTAGGAGTAGCACAGATACGCAGTATTTT
j_gene: TRBJ2-7; d_gene: TRBD2; v_gene: TRBV7-2; abundance: NA; CDR3aa: CASSPSGRPLPQYF; CDR3nt: TGTGCCAGCAGCCCTAGCGGGAGGCCCCTCCCTCAGTACTTC
j_gene: TRBJ2-5; d_gene: NA; v_gene: TRBV6-5; abundance: NA; CDR3aa: CASSSAPIGTQYF; CDR3nt: TGTGCCAGCAGTTCCGCTCCGATCGGGACCCAGTACTTC
j_gene: TRBJ2-2; d_gene: NA; v_gene: TRBV13; abundance: NA; CDR3aa: CASSLTVTGELFF; CDR3nt: TGTGCCAGCAGCTTAACCGTCACCGGGGAGCTGTTTTTT
j_gene: TRBJ2-7; d_gene: NA; v_gene: TRBV6-5; abundance: NA; CDR3aa: CASSYGLGEDEQYF; CDR3nt: TGTGCCAGCAGTTACGGCCTAGGAGAGGACGAGCAGTACTTC
j_gene: TRBJ2-3; d_gene: NA; v_gene: TRBV18; abundance: NA; CDR3aa: CASSPLLDTQYF; CDR3nt: TGTGCCAGCTCACCTCTACTAGATACGCAGTATTTT
j_gene: TRBJ2-6; d_gene: TRBD2; v_gene: TRBV5-5; abundance: NA; CDR3aa: CASSLGRGGAGPSGANVLTF; CDR3nt: TGTGCCAGCAGCTTGGGTCGGGGGGGCGCCGGCCCCTCTGGGGCCAACGTCCTGACTTTC
j_gene: TRBJ2-2; d_gene: NA; v_gene: TRBV9; abundance: NA; CDR3aa: CASSVVGLAGELFF; CDR3nt: TGTGCCAGCAGCGTAGTAGGGTTGGCCGGGGAGCTGTTTTTT
j_gene: TRBJ1-2; d_gene: NA; v_gene: TRBV6-5; abundance: once; CDR3aa: CASSYVPHYGYTF; CDR3nt: TGTGCCAGCAGTTACGTCCCCCACTATGGCTACACCTTC
j_gene: TRBJ1-3; d_gene: NA; v_gene: TRBV6-1; abundance: once; CDR3aa: CASSANPQGRNTIYF; CDR3nt: TGTGCCAGCAGCGCAAACCCCCAGGGCAGAAACACCATATATTTT
j_gene: TRBJ2-5; d_gene: NA; v_gene: TRBV6-6; abundance: NA; CDR3aa: CASSTFSLSETQYF; CDR3nt: TGTGCCAGCAGTACCTTTTCCTTGTCGGAGACCCAGTACTTC
j_gene: TRBJ2-3; d_gene: NA; v_gene: TRBV4-3; abundance: NA; CDR3aa: CASSQGGPTDTQYF; CDR3nt: TGCGCCAGCAGCCAAGGAGGGCCCACAGATACGCAGTATTTT
j_gene: TRBJ2-7; d_gene: NA; v_gene: TRBV5-1; abundance: NA; CDR3aa: CASSSDPHSYEQYF; CDR3nt: TGCGCCAGCAGCTCGGACCCACATTCCTACGAGCAGTACTTC
j_gene: TRBJ2-1; d_gene: NA; v_gene: TRBV18; abundance: NA; CDR3aa: CASSPGVRDEQFF; CDR3nt: TGTGCCAGCTCACCAGGGGTTCGGGATGAGCAGTTCTTC
j_gene: TRBJ1-1; d_gene: NA; v_gene: TRBV7-3; abundance: NA; CDR3aa: CASSLRGDHEAFF; CDR3nt: TGTGCCAGCAGCTTACGGGGTGACCATGAAGCTTTCTTT
j_gene: TRBJ2-4; d_gene: NA; v_gene: TRBV7-2; abundance: NA; CDR3aa: CASSLAPGLAKNIQYF; CDR3nt: TGTGCCAGCAGCTTAGCGCCTGGACTAGCCAAAAACATTCAGTACTTC
j_gene: TRBJ2-7; d_gene: TRBD1; v_gene: TRBV10-1; abundance: NA; CDR3aa: CASSVHRGTSYEQYF; CDR3nt: TGCGCCAGCAGTGTCCACAGGGGGACCTCCTACGAGCAGTACTTC
j_gene: TRBJ2-7; d_gene: NA; v_gene: TRBV4-1; abundance: NA; CDR3aa: CASSPALAGTYEQYF; CDR3nt: TGCGCCAGCAGCCCAGCCCTCGCAGGTACCTACGAGCAGTACTTC
j_gene: TRBJ2-1; d_gene: NA; v_gene: TRBV5-1; abundance: NA; CDR3aa: CASSFLSSAVDNEQFF; CDR3nt: TGCGCCAGCAGCTTCCTCTCTAGCGCGGTCGACAATGAGCAGTTCTTC
j_gene: TRBJ2-7; d_gene: NA; v_gene: TRBV7-9; abundance: NA; CDR3aa: CASSLVGQIYEQYF; CDR3nt: TGTGCCAGCAGCTTAGTGGGGCAAATCTACGAGCAGTACTTC
j_gene: TRBJ2-3; d_gene: NA; v_gene: TRBV10-1; abundance: NA; CDR3aa: CASSEGGPATDTQYF; CDR3nt: TGCGCCAGCAGTGAGGGGGGACCAGCCACAGATACGCAGTATTTT
j_gene: TRBJ1-1; d_gene: NA; v_gene: TRBV28; abundance: NA; CDR3aa: CASSLSGEAFF; CDR3nt: TGTGCCAGCAGTTTATCAGGGGAAGCTTTCTTT
j_gene: TRBJ2-7; d_gene: NA; v_gene: TRBV9; abundance: NA; CDR3aa: CASSAYGQPEEQYF; CDR3nt: TGTGCCAGCAGCGCATATGGACAGCCGGAGGAGCAGTACTTC
j_gene: TRBJ2-3; d_gene: NA; v_gene: TRBV7-2; abundance: NA; CDR3aa: CASRFQLGDTQYF; CDR3nt: TGTGCCAGCAGGTTTCAACTAGGGGATACGCAGTATTTT
j_gene: TRBJ1-1; d_gene: NA; v_gene: TRBV27; abundance: NA; CDR3aa: CASSLEGSRTEAFF; CDR3nt: TGTGCCAGCAGTTTAGAGGGCTCGCGTACTGAAGCTTTCTTT
j_gene: TRBJ2-7; d_gene: NA; v_gene: TRBV5-1; abundance: once; CDR3aa: CASSSGAAGQHLSHEQYF; CDR3nt: TGCGCCAGCAGCTCGGGGGCCGCTGGACAGCATCTCAGCCACGAGCAGTACTTC
j_gene: TRBJ1-2; d_gene: NA; v_gene: TRBV7-9; abundance: NA; CDR3aa: CASSLPGAAYGYTF; CDR3nt: TGTGCCAGCAGCTTACCAGGGGCGGCCTATGGCTACACCTTC
j_gene: TRBJ2-2; d_gene: TRBD2; v_gene: TRBV7-7; abundance: NA; CDR3aa: CASSPRLAGHTTGELFF; CDR3nt: TGTGCTAGCAGCCCCCGACTAGCGGGCCATACCACCGGGGAGCTGTTTTTT
j_gene: TRBJ2-7; d_gene: NA; v_gene: TRBV28; abundance: NA; CDR3aa: CASSLVPGTYEQYF; CDR3nt: TGTGCCAGCAGTTTGGTTCCGGGAACCTACGAGCAGTACTTC
j_gene: TRBJ1-1; d_gene: TRBD1; v_gene: TRBV2; abundance: NA; CDR3aa: CASSEQGHEAFF; CDR3nt: TGTGCCAGCAGCGAACAGGGGCATGAAGCTTTCTTT
j_gene: TRBJ1-1; d_gene: NA; v_gene: TRBV4-2; abundance: NA; CDR3aa: CASSSGHRVLNTEAFF; CDR3nt: TGTGCCAGCAGCTCCGGCCACAGGGTTCTGAACACTGAAGCTTTCTTT
j_gene: TRBJ2-7; d_gene: TRBD1; v_gene: TRBV7-8; abundance: NA; CDR3aa: CASSARDRGAPYEQYF; CDR3nt: TGTGCCAGCAGCGCCCGGGACAGGGGTGCCCCCTACGAGCAGTACTTC
j_gene: TRBJ2-5; d_gene: TRBD1; v_gene: TRBV9; abundance: NA; CDR3aa: CASSAPPGGTKTQYF; CDR3nt: TGTGCCAGCAGCGCCCCTCCAGGGGGAACGAAGACCCAGTACTTC
j_gene: TRBJ2-1; d_gene: TRBD2; v_gene: TRBV9; abundance: NA; CDR3aa: CASSVVSAGGLNEQFF; CDR3nt: TGTGCCAGCAGCGTAGTATCAGCGGGAGGGCTCAATGAGCAGTTCTTC
j_gene: TRBJ1-2; d_gene: TRBD1; v_gene: TRBV18; abundance: once; CDR3aa: CASFLQGVTNYGYTF; CDR3nt: TGTGCCAGCTTTCTCCAGGGGGTAACTAACTATGGCTACACCTTC
j_gene: TRBJ2-5; d_gene: NA; v_gene: TRBV5-1; abundance: NA; CDR3aa: CASSLVAKYQETQYF; CDR3nt: TGCGCCAGCAGCTTGGTCGCAAAGTACCAAGAGACCCAGTACTTC
j_gene: TRBJ2-7; d_gene: NA; v_gene: TRBV5-1; abundance: NA; CDR3aa: CASSLVAGSSYEQYF; CDR3nt: TGCGCCAGCAGCTTGGTTGCCGGGAGCTCCTACGAGCAGTACTTC
j_gene: TRBJ1-2; d_gene: NA; v_gene: TRBV30; abundance: NA; CDR3aa: CAWTRGIDGYTF; CDR3nt: TGTGCCTGGACAAGAGGGATAGATGGCTACACCTTC
j_gene: TRBJ2-5; d_gene: NA; v_gene: TRBV19; abundance: NA; CDR3aa: CASSSDESARETQYF; CDR3nt: TGTGCCAGTAGTTCGGACGAAAGCGCGAGAGAGACCCAGTACTTC
j_gene: TRBJ2-3; d_gene: NA; v_gene: TRBV6-6; abundance: NA; CDR3aa: CASRAASTDTQYF; CDR3nt: TGTGCCAGCAGAGCGGCTAGCACAGATACGCAGTATTTT
j_gene: TRBJ2-3; d_gene: NA; v_gene: TRBV5-1; abundance: once; CDR3aa: CASSSRTDTQYF; CDR3nt: TGCGCCAGCAGCTCCCGCACAGATACGCAGTATTTT
j_gene: TRBJ1-2; d_gene: NA; v_gene: TRBV9; abundance: NA; CDR3aa: CASGPQGYGYTF; CDR3nt: TGTGCCAGCGGGCCACAGGGTTATGGCTACACCTTC
j_gene: TRBJ2-5; d_gene: NA; v_gene: TRBV5-4; abundance: NA; CDR3aa: CASSLEGREETQYF; CDR3nt: TGTGCCAGCAGCTTGGAAGGCAGGGAAGAGACCCAGTACTTC
j_gene: TRBJ2-5; d_gene: TRBD1; v_gene: TRBV5-4; abundance: once; CDR3aa: CASSAPGTGSPETQYF; CDR3nt: TGTGCCAGCAGCGCCCCCGGGACAGGGTCTCCAGAGACCCAGTACTTC